A selection of T cell receptor beta chains follows, all from one sample in a study of radiotherapy plus CTLA-4 blockade in lung cancer. Generated by immunoSEQ multiplex PCR, the TCRdb table keeps only in-frame clones and is missing some. The sample shows 100,000 to 150,000 clones, just under 80% of them seen only once. The source was peripheral blood, collected from a patient treated with radiotherapy plus ipilimumab. All receptors derive from a human donor with non-small cell lung cancer who had a partial response to radiotherapy plus ipilimumab. The CDR3 runs from the conserved cysteine through the conserved F or W. A D gene is named only where the DNA matches it firmly. Only some rows state a clone size, as once, few, many or a class for expanded clones.

TRBJ2-1 TRBD2 - TRBV11-3 TGTGCCAGCAGTCCCCGACTAGCGGATTACAATGAGCAGTTCTTC CASSPRLADYNEQFF
TRBJ2-7 TRBD1 - TRBV28 TGTGCCAGCAGTTTACGGGGACAGGGGGGCGATCTCCCCGAGCAGTACTTC CASSLRGQGGDLPEQYF
TRBJ1-3 - - TRBV5-1 TGCGCCAGCAGGGAGGGCACCTCTGGAAACGCCATATATTTT CASREGTSGNAIYF
TRBJ1-1 - - TRBV28 TGTGCCAGCAGCTTAGCGGCCACTGAAGCTTTCTTT CASSLAATEAFF
TRBJ2-1 TRBD1 - TRBV6-4 TGTGCCAGCAGTGTTTTGCAGGGGGCAGTCAATGAGCAGTTCTTC CASSVLQGAVNEQFF
TRBJ1-5 - - TRBV19 TGTGCCAGTAGCAGACAGGAGCTACCCAATCAGCCCCAGCATTTT CASSRQELPNQPQHF
TRBJ1-2 TRBD1 - TRBV5-6 TGTGCCAGCAGCTTCAGCCCAGCGACCGGGACAGGGCTAAACTATGGCTACACCTTC CASSFSPATGTGLNYGYTF
TRBJ2-5 TRBD1 - TRBV5-4 TGTGCCAGCAGCACAAGGACAGGGGGAGAGACCCAGTACTTC CASSTRTGGETQYF
TRBJ1-5 - - TRBV18 TGTGCCAGCTCGCTCGACCTCAGGGGTCAGCCCCAGCATTTT CASSLDLRGQPQHF
TRBJ1-5 TRBD1 - TRBV7-9 TGTGCCAGCAGCCCGTCTCCCGGGACAGGGTTCAATCAGCCCCAGCATTTT CASSPSPGTGFNQPQHF
TRBJ2-7 TRBD1 - TRBV30 TGTGCCTGGAGTGTACGACAGGGGGCTAGGGCCTACGAGCAGTACTTC CAWSVRQGARAYEQYF
TRBJ2-1 - few TRBV27 TGTGCCAGCAGTTTAGGGTGGGAGACGGGTGAGCAGTTCTTC CASSLGWETGEQFF
TRBJ2-7 - - TRBV5-5 TGTGCCAGCAGCTTGGATTACAGGAGCTCCTACGAGCAGTACTTC CASSLDYRSSYEQYF
TRBJ1-4 - - TRBV7-8 TGTGCCAGCAGCTACAGGACGATCCCAGAAAAACTGTTTTTT CASSYRTIPEKLFF
TRBJ1-2 - - TRBV19 TGTGCCAGTAGTATCTCCAGGAACTATGGCTACACCTTC CASSISRNYGYTF
TRBJ2-3 - - TRBV4-2 TGTGCCAGCAGCCAAGATGCAACCAGGGATTTCGCAGATACGCAGTATTTT CASSQDATRDFADTQYF
TRBJ1-6 - - TRBV6-5 TGTGCCAGCGCCTCTGGTCGGAGACCCCTCCACTTT CASASGRRPLHF
TRBJ2-1 TRBD2 - TRBV5-1 TGCGCCAGCAGCTCTATAGCGGGAGAGTTTTATGAGCAGTTCTTC CASSSIAGEFYEQFF
TRBJ1-4 TRBD1 - TRBV4-1 TGCGCCAGCAGCCCGGGACAGTCTAGAGGCATTTATAATGAAAAACTGTTTTTT CASSPGQSRGIYNEKLFF
TRBJ2-7 TRBD1 - TRBV27 TGTGCCAGCAGTTTAACTGGACAGGGGCCATACGAGCAGTACTTC CASSLTGQGPYEQYF
TRBJ2-1 - - TRBV9 TGTGCCAGCAGCCCTCGGGGGTACAATGAGCAGTTCTTC CASSPRGYNEQFF
TRBJ2-1 TRBD2 - TRBV13 TGTGCCAGCAGCTTCGGGACTAGCGGGAACTCCTACAATGAGCAGTTCTTC CASSFGTSGNSYNEQFF
TRBJ1-1 TRBD1 - TRBV6-5 TGTGCCAGCAGTGAAGCCGGACAGGGAGAAGCTTTCTTT CASSEAGQGEAFF
TRBJ1-2 - - TRBV7-8 TGTGCCAGCAGCTTATGGGGGCATAACGGCTACACCTTC CASSLWGHNGYTF
TRBJ2-2 TRBD1 - TRBV5-1 TGCGCCAGCAGCTCGACAGGGTCGAGCACCGGGGAGCTGTTTTTT CASSSTGSSTGELFF
TRBJ2-5 - - TRBV6-5 TGTGCCAGCACCGAACAGGGAGGGGAGACCCAGTACTTC CASTEQGGETQYF
TRBJ2-5 TRBD1 - TRBV5-1 TGCGCCAGCAGCTTGGGACAGGGGTATGGAGAGACCCAGTACTTC CASSLGQGYGETQYF
TRBJ2-7 - once TRBV10-3 TGTGCCATCAGTGAGTCGCTGGCAGGACAGTACTTC CAISESLAGQYF
TRBJ2-2 TRBD2 - TRBV10-3 TGTGCCATCAGTGTCTTACCCGGGACTAGTAGCTCCGGGGAGCTGTTTTTT CAISVLPGTSSSGELFF
TRBJ1-2 TRBD1 - TRBV6-5 TGTGCCAGCAGATCGGGACAGGGATTTGGCTACACCTTC CASRSGQGFGYTF